This TCR beta chain originates from a study of T cells in Graves' hyperthyroidism and ophthalmopathy. Whole-study results and caveats: Before onset, by a median of approximately 6.2 months, the model predicted ophthalmopathy. Through a model of 13 V-J features, ophthalmopathy was separated from stable hyperthyroidism.

The CDR3 is 14 residues long. Germline V gene sequence: CDR1 SGHVS, CDR2 FQNEAQ. TCR beta CDR3 region amplification was performed from RNA transcripts. The HTBI set primed first-round TCR CDR3 RT-PCR. MiXCR was run by TCRdb on the multiplex PCR reads, yielding one entry per CDR3 protein. The repertoire holds roughly 510,000 distinct CDR3 sequences, with around 43% as singletons. Diagnosis rested on symptoms, serum thyroxine and TRAb, thyroid ultrasound, and orbital computed tomography. Notes on this clonotype: The antigen is not known. A junction boundary mismatches the germline segment, possibly from a read error.

Sequencing was carried out using peripheral blood or thyroid tissue (not recorded which). The sequence came from an adult woman with Graves' disease, either hyperthyroidism or ophthalmopathy (not recorded which). The V call is TRBV7-8, the J call TRBJ2-5; TRBD1 might be the D (6 bases). The CDR3 coding sequence is TGTGCCTGGAGCCTGGGACACTCCCAAGGGACCCAGTACTTC. It encodes CAWSLGHSQGTQYF.